Each of the 4 T cell receptor beta chains below was sequenced from the same sample in a study of T cell responses to AZD1222 COVID-19 vaccine (dated by TCRdb to the early 2020s). Receptor libraries were prepared by the immunoSEQ multiplex PCR assay. This is the immuneACCESS table as TCRdb keeps it, with only in-frame sequences that have V and J called. A part of the clones is gone; compared with another copy, unresolved V genes explain less than half, and the rest is unexplained. The sample table holds about 53,000 clones, of which about four fifths were seen once. The biggest ten clones account for approximately 30% of the sample. This sample's time point label indicates: baseline before first vaccination. Sample: peripheral blood, taken on day 0 of AZD1222 vaccination. The receptors stem from an adult in good health.

The rearrangement joins TRBV15 to TRBJ1-5; D remains ambiguous. This CDR3 region has 16 residues. Germline assignment: CDR1 LNHNV and CDR2 YYDKDF (reference sequence). Trimming stripped 0 bases from V and 1 base from J, with 10 bases between. CDR3 sequence: CATSRESVRSNQPQHF. Written as DNA, the CDR3 is TGTGCCACCAGCAGAGAGTCCGTCAGAAGCAATCAGCCCCAGCATTTT.

V gene TRBV12-2 combines with J gene TRBJ1-1; the table assigns TRBD1, which was not confirmed against the DNA. TRBV12-2 is a known pseudogene. The CDR3 sequence is 13 residues long. This chain's CDR3 is CASRYCQGSEAFF. CDR3 nucleotides: TGTGCAAGTCGCTATTGCCAGGGTAGTGAAGCTTTCTTT.

The chain links TRBV19 to TRBJ1-5, with D maybe TRBD1 (5 bases). V lost 5 bases, J lost 2 bases, and 10 bases lay in between. Germline loops: CDR1 LNHDA, CDR2 SQIVND (reference sequence). The CDR3 loop spans 14 amino acids. The DNA of the CDR3 is TGTGCCAGTAGTTCGACGGGGGGCAATCAGCCCCAGCATTTT. The encoded protein is CASSSTGGNQPQHF.

The rearrangement links TRBV30 to TRBJ1-5; 8 bases are a match to TRBD1. V shed 4 bases and J 6 bases; nucleotides not matched to a gene: 8. Per germline, CDR1 GTSNPN and CDR2 SVGIG (reference sequence). This CDR3 contains 14 residues. CDR3 amino acids: CAWTPGQGGQPQHF. The CDR3 DNA is TGTGCCTGGACCCCTGGACAGGGCGGTCAGCCCCAGCATTTT.